The text below deals with one T cell receptor (beta chain). The antigen is undetermined. The table came from immunoSEQ multiplex PCR; TCRdb's copy has only in-frame clones and leaves some out. The sample holds roughly 61,000 clones; roughly 87% are singletons and the top ten take roughly 3.5%. This sample stems from a study of identifying expanded T cells in peripheral blood. Study-level findings and limits: Over approximately two and four weeks, about 17 and 20 clones changed, versus approximately 1.1 between replicates.

The CDR3 spans 13 residues. V was pared by 5 bases and J by 2 bases, with 10 bases between. CDR1 MNHNS and CDR2 SASEGT come from the germline V gene. Sequenced input: blood. The sequence was obtained from a person aged 18 to 70 in good health. The chain joins TRBV6-1 to TRBJ2-7; possible D gene TRBD1, 5 bases. CDR3 in amino acids: CASSFQDTYEQYF. CDR3 coding DNA: TGTGCCAGCAGTTTCCAGGACACCTACGAGCAGTACTTC.